The text below deals with one T cell receptor (beta chain). CDR3 length equals 18 residues. The germline V gene has CDR1 MNHNY and CDR2 SVGAGI (reference sequence). The data derive from a study of T cells expressing NK-cell markers. Turning to the study itself: Source material for TCR beta repertoires consisted of sorted CD3+CD56+NKG2C+, CD3+CD56+NKG2C- and CD3+CD56-NKG2C+ T cells.

TCRdb re-called the 5' RACE reads and gives one entry per CDR3 protein, without DNA. Its clone listing holds over 150,000 distinct CDR3 sequences. The material sequenced was blood T cells: a sorted CD56 or NKG2C T cell subset, CD4+ or CD8+ T cells, or bulk PBMC T cells (not recorded which). The source is a woman in her forties or fifties in good health. The rearrangement uses TRBV6-6 and TRBJ2-3; TCRdb names TRBD2, which stays unverified in the absence of DNA. The CDR3 sequence is CASYGLAGGHEGTDTQYF.